Shown below are 32 T cell receptor beta chains from a single sample sequenced in a study of cytomegalovirus exposure and HLA in healthy donors. The PCR used 60 Vbeta and 13 Jbeta primers. This table comes from immunoSEQ multiplex PCR, and its TCRdb copy is limited to in-frame clones, with some not included. Among 150,000 or so clones, less than 85% were seen once, and the ten largest hold 5% to 7.5%. Input material: PBMCs. The source is a woman aged 50 to 65 in good health and CMV-seropositive.

This clone was found once. Here the CDR3 DNA reads TGTGCCAGCTCACCCAGGACAGGGGGACCGAACACTGAAGCTTTCTTT. Its protein product is CASSPRTGGPNTEAFF. The gene calls are TRBV18 and TRBJ1-1; 10 bases match TRBD1. The CDR3 runs to 16 residues. V lost 3 bases to trimming and J lost 1 base; unmatched junction nucleotides: 5. Germline assignment: CDR1 KGHSH and CDR2 LQKENI.

The CDR3, as DNA: TGCAGTGCCGCCGACTCGAATGAGCAGTTCTTC. As protein: CSAADSNEQFF. This chain connects TRBV20-1 to TRBJ2-1; D not certain. V was trimmed by 6 bases and J by 7 bases, leaving 10 bases between them. The germline CDR1 and CDR2 sequences are DFQATT and SNEGSKA (reference sequence). CDR3 length equals 11 residues.

J is TRBJ2-1 and V is TRBV11-2, with 10 bases lining up with TRBD2. The CDR3 sequence is 14 residues long. V shed 2 bases, J shed 7 bases, and the junction held 2 bases outside the gene matches. CDR1 is SGHAT and CDR2 is FQNNGV in the germline V gene. CDR3 bases: TGTGCCAGCAGCTTAATAGCGGGGGGAAATGAGCAGTTCTTC. Amino acids: CASSLIAGGNEQFF.

The chain has TRBV6-5 and TRBJ1-2; the D is unclear. Trimming removed 5 bases at V and 4 bases at J, with 14 bases between. Germline assignment: CDR1 MNHEY and CDR2 SVGAGI. The CDR3 is 14 amino acids. In DNA, the CDR3 is TGTGCCAGCAGTCTTCGCACAGATCGCTATGGCTACACCTTC. Amino acids: CASSLRTDRYGYTF.

The chain is built from TRBV5-1 and TRBJ2-6, with TRBD1 matching 10 bases. Trimming removed 0 bases from V and 2 bases from J; junction bases left unmatched: 5. The CDR3 is 18 residues long. Germline loops: CDR1 SGHRS, CDR2 YFSETQ. CDR3 nucleotide sequence: TGCGCCAGCAGCTTGGAGGACAGGGGGAGTCCTGGGGCCAACGTCCTGACTTTC. The encoded protein is CASSLEDRGSPGANVLTF.

This clone was seen a single time. V gene TRBV6-6 combines with J gene TRBJ1-1; a possible D gene is TRBD1 (6 bases). CDR3 length: 12 amino acids. Deletions cut 4 bases from V and 7 bases from J, with 10 bases between. Germline lookup yields CDR1 MNHNY and CDR2 SVGAGI (reference sequence). The CDR3 DNA follows: TGTGCCAGCAGTTGGGGGGGCTTTGAAGCTTTCTTT. Its protein product is CASSWGGFEAFF.

This chain uses TRBV10-3 with TRBJ1-1; D is perhaps TRBD1 (5 bases). There are 14 residues in the CDR3. Per germline, CDR1 ENHRY and CDR2 SYGVKD. V was trimmed by 6 bases and J by 2 bases, leaving 13 bases between them. In DNA, the CDR3 is TGTGCCATCAGCCGTGGGGCAGCCAACACTGAAGCTTTCTTT. Its translation is CAISRGAANTEAFF.

V usage is TRBV5-1 and J usage is TRBJ2-5, with D unclear. Germline V gene lookup returns CDR1 SGHRS and CDR2 YFSETQ. Trimming removed 0 bases at V and 13 bases at J, with 16 bases between. The CDR3 is 13 amino acids. The CDR3 DNA sequence: TGCGCCAGCAGCTTGGTGGTACCCCCCCCCGGGTACTTC. Encoded protein: CASSLVVPPPGYF.

The DNA of the CDR3 is TGTGCCAGCAGCCTGGGACAGGGAAACTCCTACGAGCAGTACTTC. Amino acid sequence: CASSLGQGNSYEQYF. This rearrangement joins TRBV7-2 to TRBJ2-7, with 9 bases identical to TRBD1. CDR3 length equals 15 residues. Germline V gene sequence: CDR1 SGHTA, CDR2 FQGNSA. V trimming: 5 bases; J trimming: 0 bases; junction bases outside the gene matches: 5.

This chain joins TRBV13 and TRBJ1-1; 7 bases are shared with TRBD1. Trimming took 5 bases from V and 1 from J; bases not matched to a gene: 1. The CDR3 totals 13 residues. CDR1 PRHDT and CDR2 FYEKMQ come from the germline V gene (reference sequence). The CDR3 DNA reads as TGTGCCAGCAGCCGGACAGGGAACACTGAAGCTTTCTTT. This codes for CASSRTGNTEAFF.

The V call is TRBV5-1, the J call TRBJ2-1; 10 bases align to TRBD1. The V gene end was trimmed by 4 bases and the J gene end by 8 bases; junction bases not matched to a gene: 6. The CDR3 sequence is 14 residues long. CDR1 and CDR2 (germline): SGHRS, YFSETQ. CDR3 DNA sequence: TGCGCCAGCAGCACGACAGGGGGCAGCGATGAGCAGTTCTTC. Its translation: CASSTTGGSDEQFF.

Here the CDR3 reads CASSLDQAPSGNTIYF. As DNA, the CDR3 is TGTGCCAGCAGCCTCGATCAGGCTCCGTCTGGAAACACCATATATTTT. The chain employs TRBV6-6 and TRBJ1-3, with D uncertain. The CDR3 spans 16 residues. Germline CDR1 MNHNY, CDR2 SVGAGI (reference sequence). V shed 6 bases and J shed 1 base, with 16 bases lying between them.

This sequence joins TRBV27 and TRBJ2-7; 7 bases are a match to TRBD2. CDR1 MNHEY and CDR2 SMNVEV come from the germline V gene (reference sequence). CDR3 length: 14 amino acids. Trimming at V came to 3 bases and at J to 7 bases, leaving 9 bases not matched to a gene. The CDR3 reads CASSLGTNFGEQYF. DNA for the CDR3: TGTGCCAGCAGTTTGGGGACTAATTTCGGAGAGCAGTACTTC.

This sequence joins TRBV7-8 and TRBJ1-5, with a weak D call TRBD1 (6 bases). Between the trimmed V and J ends, which lost 0 bases and 0 bases, there was a span of 12 bases. The CDR3 consists of 17 residues. The germline CDR1 and CDR2 sequences are SGHVS and FQNEAQ. The CDR3 DNA reads as TGTGCCAGCAGCTTAGCACGTGGACAGAATAGCAATCAGCCCCAGCATTTT. Amino acid sequence: CASSLARGQNSNQPQHF.

The chain is built from TRBV15 and TRBJ1-2, with TRBD1 as a possible D gene (6 bases). The V end lost 8 bases, the J end lost 4 bases, and 20 bases lay between the germline ends. The CDR3 loop spans 15 amino acids. Germline CDR1 LNHNV, CDR2 YYDKDF (reference sequence). CDR3 protein: CATPGNKQGSYGYTF. The CDR3 DNA is TGTGCCACCCCGGGAAATAAACAGGGTAGCTATGGCTACACCTTC.

The chain has TRBV28 and TRBJ2-1; 8 nucleotides agree with TRBD1. The CDR3 runs 15 residues. V trimming: 7 bases; J trimming: 3 bases; junction bases outside the gene matches: 8. Germline assignment: CDR1 MDHEN and CDR2 SYDVKM. CDR3 sequence: CASKPPGQGYNEQFF. The CDR3 DNA reads as TGTGCCAGCAAACCCCCCGGACAGGGCTACAATGAGCAGTTCTTC.

The V and J genes are TRBV7-3 and TRBJ1-1, with unresolved D. In germline, CDR1 is SGHTA, CDR2 FQGTGA. The CDR3 length is 11 residues. Trimming took 4 bases from V and 11 from J, leaving 11 bases between them. CDR3 loop: CASSSRPSAFF. The CDR3 DNA is TGTGCCAGCAGCTCCCGTCCGTCGGCTTTCTTT.

In this sample, this clone turned up once. The rearrangement joins TRBV30 to TRBJ1-2, with 8 bases aligning to TRBD1. The CDR3 runs 14 residues. Trimming took 1 base from V and 7 from J; bases not matched to a gene: 8. Germline V gene data show CDR1 as GTSNPN and CDR2 as SVGIG (reference sequence). This chain's CDR3 is CAWSGGQGASGYTF. In DNA, the CDR3 is TGTGCCTGGAGTGGGGGGCAGGGGGCGAGTGGCTACACCTTC.

The rearrangement joins TRBV2 to TRBJ1-1; a weak D match, TRBD1 (5 bases). The V gene lost 5 bases and the J gene lost 5 bases, with 9 bases spanning the gap. From germline, CDR1 is SNHLY and CDR2 FYNNEI. This CDR3 spans 12 amino acids. CDR3 amino acids: CASSSGGTEAFF. In DNA, the CDR3 is TGTGCCAGCAGTTCCGGGGGGACTGAAGCTTTCTTT.

This clone was seen only once. In DNA form, the CDR3 reads TGCGCCAGCAGCTCAACAGGGCCAACTAATGAAAAACTGTTTTTT. It codes for CASSSTGPTNEKLFF. V usage is TRBV5-1 and J usage is TRBJ1-4; D is possibly TRBD1 (6 bases). The V end was cut by 3 bases, the J end by 0 bases, with 9 bases between. In germline, CDR1 is SGHRS, CDR2 YFSETQ. The CDR3 covers 15 residues.

The chain recombines TRBV6-9 with TRBJ1-3; the D is unclear. Germline values: CDR1 MNHGY, CDR2 SVAAGI. The CDR3 runs 15 residues. V was pared by 2 bases and J by 7 bases, with 15 bases between. In nucleotides, the CDR3 is TGTGCCAGCAGTTATAGGAGACTCAGCGGTAACACCATATATTTT. Residues: CASSYRRLSGNTIYF.

The rearrangement joins TRBV6-5 to TRBJ2-7, with D hard to call. V lost 8 bases, J lost 2 bases, and 13 bases lay in between. Germline V gene sequence: CDR1 MNHEY, CDR2 SVGAGI. This CDR3 is built from 13 residues. CDR3 in DNA: TGTGCCAGCGGTGCCCCGGTTACCTACGAGCAGTACTTC. Protein: CASGAPVTYEQYF.

The J gene is TRBJ2-7, the V gene TRBV6-5; 12 bases are a match to TRBD1. Germline values: CDR1 MNHEY, CDR2 SVGAGI. J was trimmed by 5 bases and V by 0 bases; bases with no gene match: 2. This CDR3 has 15 amino acids. The CDR3: CASSYSGTGGDEQYF. CDR3 bases: TGTGCCAGCAGTTACTCTGGGACAGGGGGCGACGAGCAGTACTTC.

This clone has a single count. V usage is TRBV12-5 and J usage is TRBJ2-3; TRBD2 aligns across 8 bases. The CDR3 is 14 amino acids. The germline V gene encodes CDR1 LGHNT and CDR2 FRNRAP. The V gene end was trimmed by 7 bases and the J gene end by 1 base; junction bases not matched to a gene: 4. CDR3 nucleotides: TGTGCTAGTGCCTTAGCGGGGCGCACAGATACGCAGTATTTT. Translated: CASALAGRTDTQYF.

The V call is TRBV5-1, the J call TRBJ2-3, with a possible D match to TRBD2 (6 bases). The CDR3 length is 16 residues. Trimming cost V 0 bases and J 1 base, with 12 bases left between them. CDR1 is SGHRS, CDR2 YFSETQ, per germline. As DNA, the CDR3 is TGCGCCAGCAGCTTGGGGAGGGTTGATCGCACAGATACGCAGTATTTT. This sequence encodes CASSLGRVDRTDTQYF.

The chain uses TRBV19 and TRBJ2-1, with D maybe TRBD2 (6 bases). The V gene's germline CDR1 is LNHDA and CDR2 SQIVND (reference sequence). The CDR3 totals 15 residues. Trimming cost V 1 base and J 1 base, with 8 bases left between them. The CDR3 DNA is TGTGCCAGTAGTATAGCGGGGGTATCCTACAATGAGCAGTTCTTC. Translated, it gives CASSIAGVSYNEQFF. The full variable domain, rest sourced from reference TRBV19 and TRBJ2-1, is DGGITQSPKYLFRKEGQNVTLSCEQNLNHDAMYWYRQDPGQGLRLIYYSQIVNDFQKGDIAEGYSVSREKKESFPLTVTSAQKNPTAFYLCASSIAGVSYNEQFFGPGTRLTVL.

This rearrangement joins TRBV30 to TRBJ2-4, with 7 positions matching TRBD1. The CDR3 runs 18 residues. V lost 0 bases to trimming and J lost 0 bases; unmatched junction nucleotides: 11. Per germline, CDR1 GTSNPN and CDR2 SVGIG (reference sequence). For the CDR3, the DNA is TGTGCCTGGAGTGTCCCCACGAGAGGGGGCTTAGCCAAAAACATTCAGTACTTC. It encodes CAWSVPTRGGLAKNIQYF.

This chain connects TRBV5-1 to TRBJ2-7; D may be TRBD1 (6 bases). V lost 7 bases, J lost 5 bases, and 16 bases lay in between. Germline V gene sequence: CDR1 SGHRS, CDR2 YFSETQ. The CDR3 is 13 residues long. The CDR3 DNA reads as TGCGCCAGCCAAGGACAGCCAGGACACGAGCAGTACTTC. Amino acid sequence: CASQGQPGHEQYF.

The chain combines TRBV9 with TRBJ2-7, with 8 bases aligning to TRBD2. Germline V gene data show CDR1 as SGDLS and CDR2 as YYNGEE. The V segment lost 2 bases and the J segment 5 bases; nucleotides outside the gene matches: 12. The CDR3 totals 16 residues. The CDR3 sequence: CASSVRGLAVSDEQYF. Here the CDR3 DNA reads TGTGCCAGCAGCGTTCGAGGACTAGCAGTTTCCGACGAGCAGTACTTC.

The chain carries TRBV2 and TRBJ2-3; no reliable D call. The V and J ends lost 6 bases and 2 bases respectively, with 12 bases between them. The CDR3 extends over 14 amino acids. Germline V gene data show CDR1 as SNHLY and CDR2 as FYNNEI. The CDR3 loop reads CASRFTIATDTQYF. The CDR3 DNA reads as TGTGCCAGCAGATTCACTATCGCCACAGATACGCAGTATTTT.

In DNA, the CDR3 is TGTGCCAGCAGCAAAGTCTCAGGAACCAGAACCTACAATGAGCAGTTCTTC. Encoded protein: CASSKVSGTRTYNEQFF. The chain joins TRBV21-1 to TRBJ2-1; TRBD1 is the table's D call and was not checked against the DNA. TRBV21-1 is flagged as a pseudogene. The CDR3 has 17 amino acids.

CDR3 in DNA: TGTGCCAGCAGCGTAGGAGCAGGGAAGGTAGGGGAGCTGTTTTTT. This gives the protein CASSVGAGKVGELFF. The chain recombines TRBV9 with TRBJ2-2, with a possible D match to TRBD1 (5 bases). Germline CDR1 and CDR2: SGDLS and YYNGEE. V was pared by 0 bases and J by 8 bases, with 14 bases between. The CDR3 covers 15 residues.